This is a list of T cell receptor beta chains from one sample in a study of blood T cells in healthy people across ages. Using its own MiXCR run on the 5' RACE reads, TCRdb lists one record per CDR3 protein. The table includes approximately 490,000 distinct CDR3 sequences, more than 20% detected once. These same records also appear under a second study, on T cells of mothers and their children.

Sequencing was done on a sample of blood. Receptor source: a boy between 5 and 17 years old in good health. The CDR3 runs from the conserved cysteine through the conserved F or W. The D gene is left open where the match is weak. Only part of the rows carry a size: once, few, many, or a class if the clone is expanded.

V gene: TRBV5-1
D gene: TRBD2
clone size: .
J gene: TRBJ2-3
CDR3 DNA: TGCGCCAGCAGCCCCCTTTATGGCGGGGGGGCAGATACGCAGTATTTT
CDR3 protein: CASSPLYGGGADTQYF

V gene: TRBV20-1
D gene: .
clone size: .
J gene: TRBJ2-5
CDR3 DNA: TGCAGTGCTAGAGATTTCCCGGGGAACCAAGAGACCCAGTACTTC
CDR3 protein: CSARDFPGNQETQYF

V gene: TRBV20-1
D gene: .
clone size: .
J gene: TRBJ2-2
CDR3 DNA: TGCAGTGCTAGAGCAGGCAGCACCGGGGAGCTGTTTTTT
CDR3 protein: CSARAGSTGELFF

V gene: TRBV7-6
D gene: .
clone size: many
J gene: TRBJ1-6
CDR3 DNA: TGTGCCAGCAGCTTAGCGCCGGAGAATTCACCCCTCCACTTT
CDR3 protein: CASSLAPENSPLHF

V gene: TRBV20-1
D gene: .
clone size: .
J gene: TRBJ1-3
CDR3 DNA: TGCAGTGCTAGAATAGTAGGATATGGAAACACCATATATTTT
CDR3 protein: CSARIVGYGNTIYF

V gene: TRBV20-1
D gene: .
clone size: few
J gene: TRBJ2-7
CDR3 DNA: TGCAGTGCTGTACCTTTCACAGGGAACGGAGTCTACGAGCAGTACTTC
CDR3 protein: CSAVPFTGNGVYEQYF

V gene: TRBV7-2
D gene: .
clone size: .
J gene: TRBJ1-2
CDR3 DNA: TGTGCCAGCAGCTCGGCGTCGGGAGTTTACTATGGCTACACCTTC
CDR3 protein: CASSSASGVYYGYTF

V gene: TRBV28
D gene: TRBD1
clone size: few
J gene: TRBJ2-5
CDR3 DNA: TGTGCCAGCAGTCCCCTCGACAGGGCGAGGGAGACCCAGTACTTC
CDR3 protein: CASSPLDRARETQYF

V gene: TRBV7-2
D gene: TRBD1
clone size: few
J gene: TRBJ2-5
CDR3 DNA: TGTGCCAGCAGCTGGCGACAGGGGGCCGCTGGAGAGACCCAGTACTTC
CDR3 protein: CASSWRQGAAGETQYF

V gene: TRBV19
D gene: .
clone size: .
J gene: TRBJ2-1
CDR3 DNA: TGTGCCAGTAGTAGGAGGGGGGTCAGTGAGCAGTTCTTC
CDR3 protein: CASSRRGVSEQFF